This is a list of T cell receptor beta chains from one sample in a study of beta chain features in type 1 diabetes. Measured with immunoSEQ multiplex PCR; TCRdb has only the in-frame clones, and not every one. The table has around 240,000 clones, about 10% seen once. Source material: naive CD4+ T cells from blood. The source is a woman younger than 30 in good health. Both conserved end residues are part of each CDR3. The order of the fields is V gene, CDR3 length, J gene, D gene, clone size, CDR3 protein, CDR3 DNA. A D gene is named only where the DNA matches it firmly. The size entry is marked missing in some rows and otherwise reads once, few, many or a size class.

TRBV5-4	14	TRBJ2-1	TRBD1	NA	CASSPGQGRGEQFF	TGTGCCAGCAGCCCGGGACAGGGTAGGGGTGAGCAGTTCTTC
TRBV6-4	13	TRBJ1-1	NA	NA	CASSVRRNTEAFF	TGTGCCAGCAGTGTCCGGAGGAACACTGAAGCTTTCTTT
TRBV6-5	13	TRBJ2-7	NA	once	CASSRTVTYEQYF	TGTGCCAGCAGCCGGACAGTCACCTACGAGCAGTACTTC
TRBV6-5	13	TRBJ2-1	NA	few	CASSYLFYNEQFF	TGTGCCAGCAGTTACCTCTTCTACAATGAGCAGTTCTTC
TRBV12-5	14	TRBJ2-7	NA	few	CASGLGGAEYEQYF	TGTGCTAGTGGTTTAGGAGGGGCAGAGTACGAGCAGTACTTC
TRBV29-1	11	TRBJ2-7	NA	many	CSVLQGYEQYF	TGCAGCGTTCTTCAGGGCTACGAGCAGTACTTC
TRBV30	13	TRBJ1-2	NA	NA	CAWNGQTNYGYTF	TGTGCCTGGAATGGACAGACCAACTATGGCTACACCTTC
TRBV5-1	18	TRBJ2-1	TRBD1	NA	CASSLSRQGVSSYNEQFF	TGCGCCAGCAGCTTGTCTAGACAGGGGGTGAGCTCCTACAATGAGCAGTTCTTC
TRBV5-1	14	TRBJ1-2	NA	NA	CASSSLTQNYGYTF	TGCGCCAGCAGCTCGTTGACACAGAACTATGGCTACACCTTC
TRBV6-1	13	TRBJ1-5	NA	few	CASRDSTNQPQHF	TGTGCCAGCAGGGACAGTACCAATCAGCCCCAGCATTTT
TRBV7-9	16	TRBJ1-2	TRBD1	few	CASSRPQGAGDYGYTF	TGTGCCAGCAGCAGACCCCAGGGGGCGGGGGACTATGGCTACACCTTC
TRBV7-2	16	TRBJ1-2	TRBD1	NA	CASSHSGGSSNYGYTF	TGTGCCAGCAGCCACTCAGGGGGGAGCTCGAACTATGGCTACACCTTC
TRBV7-9	16	TRBJ2-3	NA	many	CAGRAGPGTDTDTQYF	TGTGCCGGCAGAGCGGGTCCCGGTACCGACACAGATACGCAGTATTTT
TRBV4-1	15	TRBJ2-7	NA	few	CASSLLLQLSYEQYF	TGCGCCAGCAGCCTTCTGTTACAGCTATCCTACGAGCAGTACTTC
TRBV25-1	15	TRBJ2-3	NA	few	CASSETGTITDTQYF	TGTGCCAGCAGTGAAACCGGGACAATCACAGATACGCAGTATTTT
TRBV27	14	TRBJ2-4	NA	NA	CASSFGGTENIQYF	TGTGCCAGCAGTTTTGGGGGGACTGAAAACATTCAGTACTTC
TRBV9	15	TRBJ1-1	NA	NA	CASSGRNGGLGEAFF	TGTGCCAGCAGCGGTCGTAATGGGGGACTCGGTGAAGCTTTCTTT
TRBV6-4	14	TRBJ2-2	NA	NA	CASSPAANTGELFF	TGTGCCAGCAGCCCAGCGGCGAACACCGGGGAGCTGTTTTTT
TRBV5-1	16	TRBJ2-7	TRBD1	few	CASSLVEGQGMNEQYF	TGCGCCAGCAGCTTGGTGGAGGGACAGGGAATGAACGAGCAGTACTTC
TRBV6-5	15	TRBJ2-1	TRBD2	NA	CASIPTWAGGDEQFF	TGTGCCAGCATCCCCACGTGGGCGGGGGGAGATGAGCAGTTCTTC
TRBV6-5	15	TRBJ1-2	TRBD1	NA	CASSYLGQTNYGYTF	TGTGCCAGCAGTTACTTGGGACAGACGAACTATGGCTACACCTTC
TRBV5-1	14	TRBJ2-1	TRBD1	few	CASSLDPGGYRQFF	TGCGCCAGCAGCTTGGATCCAGGGGGCTATAGGCAGTTCTTC
TRBV4-2	16	TRBJ2-7	TRBD2	NA	CASSQVPGTSAGEQYF	TGTGCCAGCAGCCAAGTCCCAGGGACTAGCGCGGGCGAGCAGTACTTC
TRBV4-1	16	TRBJ1-1	NA	few	CASSQGNRRMNTEAFF	TGCGCCAGCAGCCAAGGGAACAGGCGTATGAACACTGAAGCTTTCTTT
TRBV30	14	TRBJ1-1	TRBD1	few	CAWRPRDRGTEAFF	TGTGCCTGGAGGCCCCGGGACAGGGGCACTGAAGCTTTCTTT
TRBV19	14	TRBJ1-5	NA	few	CASSIRVSNQPQHF	TGTGCCAGTAGTATACGGGTTAGCAATCAGCCCCAGCATTTT
TRBV15	14	TRBJ2-7	TRBD2	NA	CATSGSGRDDEQYF	TGTGCCACCAGCGGGAGCGGGAGGGACGACGAGCAGTACTTC
TRBV2	14	TRBJ2-1	NA	few	CASRGVAPLNEQFF	TGTGCCAGCAGGGGAGTCGCTCCGCTCAATGAGCAGTTCTTC
TRBV2	12	TRBJ2-3	NA	few	CASSIYTDTQYF	TGTGCCAGCAGTATTTACACAGATACGCAGTATTTT
TRBV9	15	TRBJ2-7	NA	few	CASSVEVGGSYEQYF	TGTGCCAGCAGCGTAGAGGTAGGGGGCTCCTACGAGCAGTACTTC
TRBV30	13	TRBJ2-1	TRBD2	many	CAWSIQRGNEQFF	TGTGCCTGGAGTATCCAGCGGGGCAATGAGCAGTTCTTC
TRBV5-1	13	TRBJ2-3	NA	few	CASRLDVADTQYF	TGCGCCAGCCGACTCGACGTCGCCGATACGCAGTATTTT
TRBV19	16	TRBJ1-5	NA	few	CASSIMGDTLNQPQHF	TGTGCCAGTAGTATCATGGGCGACACCCTGAATCAGCCCCAGCATTTT
TRBV19	14	TRBJ1-2	NA	few	CASSPPGTNYGYTF	TGTGCCAGTAGTCCCCCCGGGACAAACTATGGCTACACCTTC
TRBV7-9	15	TRBJ2-1	NA	NA	CASSPQGLEGNEQFF	TGTGCCAGCAGCCCTCAGGGGCTCGAGGGGAATGAGCAGTTCTTC
TRBV5-4	14	TRBJ2-1	NA	NA	CASSLVGSYNEQFF	TGTGCCAGCAGCTTGGTGGGCTCTTACAATGAGCAGTTCTTC
TRBV6-4	16	TRBJ2-3	TRBD2	NA	CASSPTSGELTHTQYF	TGTGCCAGCAGTCCTACTAGCGGGGAACTCACTCATACGCAGTATTTT
TRBV7-9	12	TRBJ2-7	NA	many	CASSLALYEQYF	TGTGCCAGCAGCTTAGCTCTCTACGAGCAGTACTTC
TRBV30	13	TRBJ2-7	NA	few	CAWSVGLETEQYF	TGTGCCTGGAGTGTAGGACTCGAGACCGAGCAGTACTTC
TRBV14	16	TRBJ2-2	NA	few	CASSQVRGFDTGELFF	TGTGCCAGCAGCCAAGTAAGGGGGTTTGACACCGGGGAGCTGTTTTTT
TRBV9	15	TRBJ1-1	TRBD1	NA	CASSARQGMGTEAFF	TGTGCCAGCAGCGCGCGACAGGGTATGGGCACTGAAGCTTTCTTT
TRBV6-5	14	TRBJ1-2	TRBD1	few	CASKRDRINYGYTF	TGTGCCAGCAAACGGGACAGAATTAACTATGGCTACACCTTC
TRBV6-5	12	TRBJ2-3	NA	few	CASSASRDTQYF	TGTGCCAGCAGTGCGAGTCGAGATACGCAGTATTTT
TRBV19	17	TRBJ1-1	TRBD1	NA	CASSIWGQGRLNTEAFF	TGTGCCAGTAGTATCTGGGGACAGGGACGCCTGAACACTGAAGCTTTCTTT
TRBV10-3	15	TRBJ2-1	NA	few	CAISNTTGSYNEQFF	TGTGCCATCAGTAACACGACAGGCTCCTACAATGAGCAGTTCTTC
TRBV28	18	TRBJ1-6	TRBD1	NA	CASSFSDRAVGYDSPLHF	TGTGCCAGCAGTTTCTCGGACAGGGCAGTAGGGTATGATTCACCCCTCCACTTT
TRBV28	14	TRBJ2-7	NA	NA	CASRGGGSSYEQYF	TGTGCCAGCAGGGGAGGGGGAAGCTCCTACGAGCAGTACTTC
TRBV5-1	15	TRBJ2-2	NA	NA	CASSLDSMNTGELFF	TGCGCCAGCAGCTTGGACAGCATGAACACCGGGGAGCTGTTTTTT
TRBV5-1	16	TRBJ2-1	TRBD1	few	CASSLVGQGSYNEQFF	TGCGCCAGCAGCTTGGTGGGACAGGGTTCCTACAATGAGCAGTTCTTC
TRBV10-2	13	TRBJ2-7	NA	NA	CASSPPGPYEQYF	TGCGCCAGCAGTCCCCCCGGTCCCTACGAGCAGTACTTC
TRBV5-4	15	TRBJ2-3	NA	few	CASSLPGRSTDTQYF	TGTGCCAGCAGCCTTCCAGGGCGTAGCACAGATACGCAGTATTTT
TRBV30	13	TRBJ2-7	TRBD2	NA	CAWRRGRAFEQYF	TGTGCCTGGAGGAGAGGGAGGGCTTTCGAGCAGTACTTC
TRBV7-2	14	TRBJ2-5	TRBD2	NA	CASSLDQGLPSQYF	TGTGCCAGCAGCTTAGATCAGGGACTACCAAGCCAGTACTTC
TRBV6-5	15	TRBJ2-5	NA	few	CASSYLPRGRETQYF	TGTGCCAGCAGTTACTTGCCTCGGGGAAGAGAGACCCAGTACTTC